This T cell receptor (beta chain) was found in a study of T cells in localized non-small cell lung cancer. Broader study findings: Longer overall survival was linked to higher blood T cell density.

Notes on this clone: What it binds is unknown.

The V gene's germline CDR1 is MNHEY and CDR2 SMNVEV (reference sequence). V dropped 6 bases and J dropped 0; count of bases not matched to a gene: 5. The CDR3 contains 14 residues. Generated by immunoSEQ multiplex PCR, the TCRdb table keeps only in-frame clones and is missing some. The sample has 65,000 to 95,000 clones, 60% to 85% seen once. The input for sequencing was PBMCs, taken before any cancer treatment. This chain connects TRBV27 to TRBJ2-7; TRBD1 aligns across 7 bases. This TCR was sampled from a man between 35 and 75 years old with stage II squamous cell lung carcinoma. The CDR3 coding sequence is TGTGCCAGCAGCAGGACAGGTAGCTCCTACGAGCAGTACTTC. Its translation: CASSRTGSSYEQYF.